One and the same sample provided the 23 T cell receptor beta chains below, sequenced in a study of post-analysis software for immune sequencing data. TCR beta cDNA libraries included unique molecular identifiers. MiXCR, applied by TCRdb to the PCR reads, yields one record per CDR3 protein. The table lists hundreds of thousands of distinct CDR3 sequences, around 53% of them singletons. These receptors lack a known antigen. Findings and caveats of the study: Patients had higher frequencies than controls of a few TRBV segments, including TRBV5-6, TRBV5-1 and TRBV20-1.

Sequenced material: blood. The source of these receptors is a girl between 10 and 17 years old with multiple sclerosis.

The chain is built from TRBV2 and TRBJ2-1; D is perhaps TRBD2 (5 bases). V lost 7 bases and J lost 12, with 19 bases in between. Germline CDR1 reads SNHLY; CDR2 reads FYNNEI. The CDR3 is 13 residues long. The CDR3 DNA reads as TGTGCCAGCACTCACCCCGGTGACTACTCGCAGTTCTTC. It is translated as CASTHPGDYSQFF.

CDR3 coding DNA: TGCAGCGCCTCGAGAGGAGGTGCCTACGAGCAGTACTTC. It is translated as CSASRGGAYEQYF. The chain recombines TRBV29-1 with TRBJ2-7, with D perhaps matching TRBD2 (5 bases). The V gene lost 7 bases and the J gene lost 2 bases, with 15 bases spanning the gap. The CDR3 consists of 13 residues. CDR1 SQVTM and CDR2 ANQGSEA come from the germline V gene.

In this sample, this clonotype turned up a few times. The V call is TRBV11-2, the J call TRBJ1-2, with D possibly TRBD1 on 6 matching bases. The V end was cut by 2 bases, the J end by 8 bases, with 12 bases between. The CDR3 is 13 residues long. Germline assignment: CDR1 SGHAT and CDR2 FQNNGV. CDR3 in amino acids: CASSLRQVSGYTF. The CDR3 bases are TGTGCCAGCAGCTTACGACAGGTCTCAGGCTACACCTTC.

V is TRBV29-1 and J is TRBJ2-1, with 10 bases matching TRBD2. The germline CDR1 and CDR2 sequences are SQVTM and ANQGSEA. The CDR3 totals 14 residues. V trimming: 6 bases; J trimming: 4 bases; junction bases outside the gene matches: 6. The CDR3 DNA sequence: TGCAGCGTAGGCCTAGCGGGAGAATACAATGAGCAGTTCTTC. Translating it yields CSVGLAGEYNEQFF.

The J gene is TRBJ2-1, the V gene TRBV20-1; possible D gene TRBD1, 5 bases. V dropped 5 bases and J dropped 2 bases, with 10 bases sitting between them. Germline V gene lookup returns CDR1 DFQATT and CDR2 SNEGSKA (reference sequence). CDR3 length equals 13 residues. As DNA, the CDR3 is TGCAGTGCTGCTAAGACAGCCTACAATGAGCAGTTCTTC. Translating gives CSAAKTAYNEQFF.

With regard to this clonotype: Germline and junction disagree at one end, which may indicate a read error. This chain links TRBV7-7 with TRBJ2-3; D is perhaps TRBD1 (6 bases). Germline V gene sequence: CDR1 SSHAT, CDR2 FNYEAQ (reference sequence). The CDR3 loop spans 14 amino acids. The CDR3 spells CASSSGTPTDTQYF. The CDR3 DNA reads TGTGCTAGCAGCTCCGGGACACCCACAGATACGCAGTATTTT.

The rearrangement uses TRBV5-1 and TRBJ1-5; 7 nucleotides agree with TRBD1. The CDR3 has 17 residues. Germline V gene lookup returns CDR1 SGHRS and CDR2 YFSETQ. The V segment lost 4 bases and the J segment 2 bases; nucleotides outside the gene matches: 12. This CDR3 reads CASSRDPGTVGNQPQHF. The CDR3 coding sequence is TGCGCCAGCAGCCGCGACCCGGGGACAGTAGGCAATCAGCCCCAGCATTTT.

The gene calls are TRBV5-1 and TRBJ2-5; D unclear. The CDR3 totals 15 residues. With 5 bases removed from V and 5 bases from J, the gap between germline ends came to 19 bases. Germline V CDR1 and CDR2: SGHRS, YFSETQ. The CDR3 region is CASSTAQTLLETQYF. The CDR3 DNA reads as TGCGCCAGCAGTACAGCACAGACCCTCTTGGAGACCCAGTACTTC.

This chain connects TRBV10-3 to TRBJ2-7; tentative D call: TRBD2 (5 bases). The V gene's germline CDR1 is ENHRY and CDR2 SYGVKD. V lost 1 base to trimming and J lost 1 base, with 14 bases between them. The CDR3 extends over 16 amino acids. The CDR3 loop is CAISEWRVGTSYEQYF. CDR3 sequence (DNA): TGTGCCATCAGTGAGTGGCGGGTTGGAACTTCCTACGAGCAGTACTTC.

This rearrangement joins TRBV4-1 to TRBJ2-1; 13 bases are a match to TRBD2. This CDR3 is built from 18 residues. In germline, CDR1 is MGHRA, CDR2 YSYEKL. V shed 0 bases, J shed 5 bases, and the junction held 7 bases outside the gene matches. The CDR3 DNA reads as TGCGCCAGCAGCCAAGAAAGAACTAGCGGGAGGGTTCACAATGAGCAGTTCTTC. Translation: CASSQERTSGRVHNEQFF.

The V gene is TRBV29-1, the J gene TRBJ1-1; D call uncertain. The CDR3 is 13 residues long. Germline V lookup: CDR1 SQVTM, CDR2 ANQGSEA. V was trimmed by 5 bases and J by 5 bases, leaving 15 bases between them. As DNA, the CDR3 is TGCAGCGTTACCCTGAGTCCGGGGACTGAAGCTTTCTTT. Encoded protein: CSVTLSPGTEAFF.

The chain uses TRBV6-1 and TRBJ2-4; 7 nucleotides match TRBD1. V was clipped by 11 bases and J by 0 bases; unmatched bases: 10. The CDR3 is 15 amino acids. Germline V gene data show CDR1 as MNHNS and CDR2 as SASEGT. The CDR3 bases are TGTGCCGGGTTGACAGGGCCTCTAGCCAAAAACATTCAGTACTTC. This encodes CAGLTGPLAKNIQYF.

The V and J genes are TRBV29-1 and TRBJ2-5; 8 nucleotides agree with TRBD2. The DNA end favors TRBJ2-7, so the J call may be wrong. The CDR3 runs to 13 residues. In germline, CDR1 is SQVTM, CDR2 ANQGSEA. The CDR3 DNA reads as TGCAGCGTTGAAGGTCGGGGGGGCCTCGAGCAGTACTTC. Residues: CSVEGRGGLEQYF.

The chain is built from TRBV20-1 and TRBJ2-7; D possibly uses TRBD1 or TRBD2 (5 bases each). The CDR3 runs 11 residues. Trimming took off 6 bases at V and 6 bases at J, with 12 bases between the two ends. CDR1 is DFQATT, CDR2 SNEGSKA, per germline (reference sequence). The CDR3 DNA reads as TGCAGTGCGAAATCCGGGACCGAGCAGTACTTC. Its protein is CSAKSGTEQYF.

There are a few counts of this clonotype. The chain is built from TRBV11-2 and TRBJ1-2; 11 bases fit TRBD1. V shed 4 bases, J shed 5 bases, and the junction held 9 bases outside the gene matches. Germline CDR1 is SGHAT and CDR2 is FQNNGV. The CDR3 consists of 16 residues. CDR3 nucleotide sequence: TGTGCCAGCAGCTACCCCGGGACAGGGGGATCGTATGGCTACACCTTC. Its translation: CASSYPGTGGSYGYTF.

The chain has TRBV29-1 and TRBJ1-2; no clear D gene. Deletions cut 4 bases from V and 6 bases from J, with 9 bases between. CDR1 and CDR2 (germline): SQVTM, ANQGSEA. The CDR3 has 11 amino acids. Here the CDR3 DNA reads TGCAGCGTTGTGACGAGGGATGGCTACACCTTC. Protein sequence: CSVVTRDGYTF.

The chain is built from TRBV5-1 and TRBJ2-7, with D perhaps matching TRBD1 (5 bases). Between the trimmed V and J ends, which lost 4 bases and 6 bases, there was a span of 14 bases. The CDR3 has 13 amino acids. Germline CDR1 is SGHRS and CDR2 is YFSETQ. CDR3 sequence: CASSLQGVSEQYF. The CDR3 nucleotides read TGCGCCAGCAGCCTGCAGGGTGTAAGCGAGCAGTACTTC.

J is TRBJ2-3 and V is TRBV5-1; D gene uncertain. V was trimmed by 5 bases and J by 4 bases, leaving 8 bases between them. The CDR3 extends over 12 amino acids. Per the germline V gene, CDR1 is SGHRS and CDR2 is YFSETQ. Here the CDR3 reads CASRTDSDTQYF. CDR3 in DNA: TGCGCCAGCAGGACGGATTCAGATACGCAGTATTTT.

The V gene is TRBV2, the J gene TRBJ2-6; D might be TRBD1 or TRBD2, each matching 5 bases. The CDR3 is 19 residues long. In germline, CDR1 is SNHLY, CDR2 FYNNEI. The V end was cut by 6 bases, the J end by 3 bases, with 24 bases between. The CDR3 reads CASSVSRTSGRDGANVLTF. Written as DNA, the CDR3 is TGTGCCAGCAGCGTTTCGCGGACAAGCGGCCGAGATGGGGCCAACGTCCTGACTTTC.

The genes are TRBV7-9 and TRBJ1-1; D remains unclear. CDR1 is SEHNR, CDR2 FQNEAQ, per germline (reference sequence). This CDR3 is 13 amino acids long. V gave up 6 bases and J gave up 4 bases, with 12 bases separating them. CDR3 loop: CASRQLELTEAFF. The DNA for the CDR3 is TGTGCCAGCAGGCAGCTGGAACTCACTGAAGCTTTCTTT.

This clonotype has a count of ten or more. The CDR3 spells CASSQDQGSGANVLTF. CDR3 nucleotides: TGCGCCAGCAGCCAAGATCAGGGGAGCGGGGCCAACGTCCTGACTTTC. The rearrangement joins TRBV4-1 to TRBJ2-6; perhaps TRBD1 as D (6 bases). Trimming removed 0 bases from V and 4 bases from J, with 10 bases in between. This CDR3 contains 16 residues. Germline CDR1 MGHRA, CDR2 YSYEKL.

This chain uses TRBV20-1 with TRBJ2-7; 8 bases line up with TRBD2. The tail of the sequence fits TRBJ2-5 better, so the J call may be wrong. This CDR3 is 13 amino acids long. Germline V gives CDR1 DFQATT, CDR2 SNEGSKA (reference sequence). In DNA form, the CDR3 reads TGCAGTGCTAGGGGACTAGACGAAGAGACCCAGTACTTC. It encodes CSARGLDEETQYF.

This clonotype has only a few counts. The rearrangement joins TRBV9 to TRBJ1-2; D is ambiguous. V lost 0 bases to trimming and J lost 3 bases, with 6 bases between them. CDR1 is SGDLS and CDR2 is YYNGEE in the germline V gene. The CDR3 runs 13 residues. CDR3 sequence (DNA): TGTGCCAGCAGCGTAGGCAGGTACTATGGCTACACCTTC. It codes for CASSVGRYYGYTF.